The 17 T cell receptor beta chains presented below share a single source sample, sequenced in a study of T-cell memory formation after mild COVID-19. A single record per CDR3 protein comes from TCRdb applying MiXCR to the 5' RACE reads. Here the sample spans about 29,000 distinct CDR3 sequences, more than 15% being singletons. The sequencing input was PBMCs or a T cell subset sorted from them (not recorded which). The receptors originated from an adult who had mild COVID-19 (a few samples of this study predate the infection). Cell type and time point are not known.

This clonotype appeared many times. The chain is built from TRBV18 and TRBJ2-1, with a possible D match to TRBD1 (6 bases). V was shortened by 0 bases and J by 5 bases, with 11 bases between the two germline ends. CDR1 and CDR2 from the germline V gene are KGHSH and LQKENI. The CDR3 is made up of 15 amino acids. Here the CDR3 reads CASSPPGTRNNEQFF. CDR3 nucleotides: TGTGCCAGCTCACCACCTGGGACAAGGAACAATGAGCAGTTCTTC. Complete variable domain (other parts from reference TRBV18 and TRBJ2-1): NAGVMQNPRHLVRRRGQEARLRCSPMKGHSHVYWYRQLPEEGLKFMVYLQKENIIDESGMPKERFSAEFPKEGPSILRIQQVVRGDSAAYFCASSPPGTRNNEQFFGPGTRLTVL.

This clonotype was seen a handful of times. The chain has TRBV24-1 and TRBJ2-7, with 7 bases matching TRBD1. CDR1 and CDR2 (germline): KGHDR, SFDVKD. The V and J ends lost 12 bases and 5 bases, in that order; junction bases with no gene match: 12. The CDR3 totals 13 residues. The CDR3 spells CAASEGAGDEQYF. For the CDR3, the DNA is TGTGCCGCCTCAGAGGGGGCAGGCGACGAGCAGTACTTC.

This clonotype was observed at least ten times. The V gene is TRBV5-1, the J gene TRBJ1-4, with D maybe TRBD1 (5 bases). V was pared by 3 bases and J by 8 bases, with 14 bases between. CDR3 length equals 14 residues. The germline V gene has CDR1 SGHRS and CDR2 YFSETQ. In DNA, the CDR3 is TGCGCCAGCAGCTCCGGGAGTGGGGGAGAAAAACTGTTTTTT. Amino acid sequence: CASSSGSGGEKLFF. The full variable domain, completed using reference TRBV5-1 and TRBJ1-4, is KAGVTQTPRYLIKTRGQQVTLSCSPISGHRSVSWYQQTPGQGLQFLFEYFSETQRNKGNFPGRFSGRQFSNSRSEMNVSTLELGDSALYLCASSSGSGGEKLFFGSGTQLSVL.

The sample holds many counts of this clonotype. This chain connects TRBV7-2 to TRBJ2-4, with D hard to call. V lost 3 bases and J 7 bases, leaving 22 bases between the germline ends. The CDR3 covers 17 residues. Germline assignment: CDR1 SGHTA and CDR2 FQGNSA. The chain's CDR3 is CASSFDPRPQQRNIQYF. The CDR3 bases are TGTGCCAGCAGCTTCGACCCCCGCCCCCAGCAACGGAACATTCAGTACTTC. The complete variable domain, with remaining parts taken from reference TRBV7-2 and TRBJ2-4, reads GAGVSQSPSNKVTEKGKDVELRCDPISGHTALYWYRQSLGQGLEFLIYFQGNSAPDKSGLPSDRFSAERTGGSVSTLTIQRTQQEDSAVYLCASSFDPRPQQRNIQYFGAGTRLSVL.

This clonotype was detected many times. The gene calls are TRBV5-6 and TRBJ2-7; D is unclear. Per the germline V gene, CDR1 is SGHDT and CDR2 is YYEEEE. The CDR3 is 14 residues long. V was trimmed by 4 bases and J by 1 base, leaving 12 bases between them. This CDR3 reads CASSVHRVSYEQYF. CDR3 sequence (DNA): TGTGCCAGCAGCGTTCACCGGGTATCCTACGAGCAGTACTTC.

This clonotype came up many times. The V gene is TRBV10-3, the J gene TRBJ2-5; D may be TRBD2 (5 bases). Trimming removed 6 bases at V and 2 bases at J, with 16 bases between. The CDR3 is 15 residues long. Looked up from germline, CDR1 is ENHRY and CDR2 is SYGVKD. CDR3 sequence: CAIRADSGNQETQYF. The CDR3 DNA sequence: TGTGCCATCAGGGCGGACTCAGGCAATCAAGAGACCCAGTACTTC.

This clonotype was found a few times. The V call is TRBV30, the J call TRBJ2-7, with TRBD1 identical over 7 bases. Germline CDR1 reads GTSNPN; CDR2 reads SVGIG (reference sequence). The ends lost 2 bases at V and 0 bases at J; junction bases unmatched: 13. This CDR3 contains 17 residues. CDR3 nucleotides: TGTGCCTGGAGTTTTGGGACAGTCTTTTTGAGCTCCTACGAGCAGTACTTC. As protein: CAWSFGTVFLSSYEQYF.

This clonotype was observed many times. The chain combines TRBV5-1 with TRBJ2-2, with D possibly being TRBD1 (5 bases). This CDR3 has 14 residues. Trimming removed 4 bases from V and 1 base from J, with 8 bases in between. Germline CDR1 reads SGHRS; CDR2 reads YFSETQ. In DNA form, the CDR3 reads TGCGCCAGCAGCCCTCAGGGGAACACCGGGGAGCTGTTTTTT. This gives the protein CASSPQGNTGELFF.

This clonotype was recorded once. This CDR3 reads CASSRQVEETQYF. The CDR3 DNA reads as TGTGCCAGCAGCAGACAGGTCGAGGAGACCCAGTACTTC. V usage is TRBV11-2 and J usage is TRBJ2-5; a possible D gene is TRBD1 (6 bases). The ends were cut back, 5 bases at V and 5 bases at J, with 12 bases in the middle. This CDR3 contains 13 residues. CDR1 and CDR2 from the germline V gene are SGHAT and FQNNGV.

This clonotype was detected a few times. This CDR3 is CSTIDHGLRDTEAFF. CDR3 DNA: TGCAGCACAATAGATCACGGGTTGAGGGACACTGAAGCTTTCTTT. The chain links TRBV29-1 to TRBJ1-1, with D unresolved. The CDR3 has 15 amino acids. V dropped 8 bases and J dropped 3 bases, with 22 bases sitting between them. The germline gives CDR1 SQVTM, CDR2 ANQGSEA.

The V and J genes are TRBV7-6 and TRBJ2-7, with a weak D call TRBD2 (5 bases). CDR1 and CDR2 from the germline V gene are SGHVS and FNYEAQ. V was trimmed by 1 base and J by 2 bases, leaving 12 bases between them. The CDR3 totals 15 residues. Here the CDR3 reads CASSLVVSGAYEQYV. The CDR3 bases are TGTGCCAGCAGCTTAGTCGTCTCCGGGGCCTACGAGCAGTACGTC.

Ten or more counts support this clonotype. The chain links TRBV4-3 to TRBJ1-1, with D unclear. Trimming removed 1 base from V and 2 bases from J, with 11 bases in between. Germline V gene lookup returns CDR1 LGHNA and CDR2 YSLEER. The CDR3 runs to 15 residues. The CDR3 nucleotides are TGCGCCAGCAGCCAAGTGTATCCGGCCAACACTGAAGCTTTCTTT. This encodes CASSQVYPANTEAFF.

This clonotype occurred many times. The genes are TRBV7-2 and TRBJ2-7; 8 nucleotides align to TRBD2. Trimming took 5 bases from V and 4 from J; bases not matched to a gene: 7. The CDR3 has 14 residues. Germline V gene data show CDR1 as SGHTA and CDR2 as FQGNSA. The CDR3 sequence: CASSPHGLAYEQYF. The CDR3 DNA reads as TGTGCCAGCAGCCCCCACGGACTAGCTTACGAGCAGTACTTC.

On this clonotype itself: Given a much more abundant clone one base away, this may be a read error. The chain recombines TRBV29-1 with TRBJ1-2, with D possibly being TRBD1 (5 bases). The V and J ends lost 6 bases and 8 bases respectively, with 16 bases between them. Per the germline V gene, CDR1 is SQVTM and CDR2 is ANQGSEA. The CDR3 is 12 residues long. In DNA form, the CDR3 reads TGCAGCGTGAGGGCGCAGGGTAGCGGCTACACCTTC. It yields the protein CSVRAQGSGYTF.

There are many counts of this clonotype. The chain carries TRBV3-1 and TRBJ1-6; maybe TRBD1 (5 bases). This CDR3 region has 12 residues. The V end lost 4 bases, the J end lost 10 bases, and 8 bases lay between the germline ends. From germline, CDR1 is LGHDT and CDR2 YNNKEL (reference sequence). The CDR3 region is CASSLGGSPLHF. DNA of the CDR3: TGTGCCAGCAGCCTCGGGGGATCACCCCTCCACTTT. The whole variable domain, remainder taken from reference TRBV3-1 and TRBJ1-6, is DTAVSQTPKYLVTQMGNDKSIKCEQNLGHDTMYWYKQDSKKFLKIMFSYNNKELIINETVPNRFSPKSPDKAHLNLHINSLELGDSAVYFCASSLGGSPLHFGNGTRLTVT.

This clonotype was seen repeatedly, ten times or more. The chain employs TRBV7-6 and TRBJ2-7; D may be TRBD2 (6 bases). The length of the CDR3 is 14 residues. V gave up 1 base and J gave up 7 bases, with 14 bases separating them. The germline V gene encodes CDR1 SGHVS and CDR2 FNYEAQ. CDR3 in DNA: TGTGCCAGCAGCTTAGAGAAGGACGGGGGAGAGCAGTACTTC. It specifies CASSLEKDGGEQYF. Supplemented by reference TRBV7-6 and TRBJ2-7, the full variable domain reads GAGVSQSPRYKVTKRGQDVALRCDPISGHVSLYWYRQALGQGPEFLTYFNYEAQQDKSGLPNDRFSAERPEGSISTLTIQRTEQRDSAMYRCASSLEKDGGEQYFGPGTRLTVT.

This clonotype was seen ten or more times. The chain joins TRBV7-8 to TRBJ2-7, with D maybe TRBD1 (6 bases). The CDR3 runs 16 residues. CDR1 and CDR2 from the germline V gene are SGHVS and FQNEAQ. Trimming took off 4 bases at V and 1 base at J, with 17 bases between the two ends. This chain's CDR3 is CASSSRGSKGSYEQYF. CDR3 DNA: TGTGCCAGCAGCTCTAGGGGGTCGAAAGGTTCCTACGAGCAGTACTTC.